One sample yielded the 23 T cell receptor gamma chains listed below, sequenced in a study of gamma-delta T cells after stem cell transplantation. TCRdb re-identified clones in the RT-PCR reads via CATT. In the table there are some 4,500 gamma-chain clones, under 25% of which are singletons. The specimen sequenced was gamma-delta T cells. All receptors derive from a human donor. It is not recorded whose cells these are; they may come from a transplant donor.

By frequency in the sample, this clone is medium-sized. The gene calls are TRGV3 and TRGJ1 or TRGJ2. The CDR3 spans 14 residues. V shed 5 bases, J shed 4 bases, and the junction held 11 bases outside the gene matches. Germline CDR1 is VTNTFY and CDR2 is YDVSTARD (reference sequence). The CDR3 DNA follows: TGTGCCACCTGGGCCCGGCGGCGGTATTATAAGAAACTCTTT. It encodes CATWARRRYYKKLF.

This clone was observed a few times. Other DNA sequences within the sample encode an identical CDR3. The chain links TRGV9 to TRGJ1 or TRGJ2. The germline gives CDR1 GITISATS, CDR2 ISYDGTV (reference sequence). There are 13 residues in the CDR3. Trimming cost V 3 bases and J 3 bases; bases outside gene matches: 5. The chain's CDR3 is CALWEPPYYKKLF. The CDR3 bases are TGTGCCTTGTGGGAGCCTCCTTATTATAAGAAACTCTTT.

This chain connects TRGV4 to TRGJ1 or TRGJ2. CDR1 and CDR2 from the germline V gene are EGSTGY and YDSYTSSV. The CDR3 totals 13 residues. The trim removed 3 bases at V and 5 bases at J, leaving 7 bases unmatched. The CDR3 here is CATWDKSHYKKLF. The DNA of the CDR3 is TGTGCCACCTGGGATAAATCCCATTATAAGAAACTCTTT.

This clone has just a few counts. The rearrangement uses TRGV9 and TRGJ1 or TRGJ2. The CDR3 is made up of 13 amino acids. V was pared by 5 bases and J by 13 bases, with 17 bases of the junction left unmatched. Germline V gene data show CDR1 as GITISATS and CDR2 as ISYDGTV (reference sequence). The chain's CDR3 is CALWVARAGYKLF. CDR3 sequence (DNA): TGTGCCTTGTGGGTTGCGAGGGCCGGATATAAACTCTTT.

This clone was seen only once. The V call is TRGV5, the J call TRGJ1 or TRGJ2. J was trimmed by 0 bases and V by 5 bases; bases with no gene match: 10. The CDR3 runs 15 residues. CDR1 is VINAFY and CDR2 is YDVSNSKD in the germline V gene. The CDR3 DNA reads TGTGCCACCTGGGTGGCGGGGGCGAATTATTATAAGAAACTCTTT. Translated: CATWVAGANYYKKLF.

By frequency in the sample, this clone is medium-sized (0.01 to 0.1%). The rearrangement uses TRGV3 and TRGJ1 or TRGJ2. Germline V gene sequence: CDR1 VTNTFY, CDR2 YDVSTARD (reference sequence). This CDR3 has 11 amino acids. Germline trimming cut 3 bases from V and 8 bases from J; bases unmatched to any gene: 4. This chain's CDR3 is CATWDGNKKLF. CDR3 DNA sequence: TGTGCCACCTGGGACGGAAATAAGAAACTCTTT.

A word on this clone: Mismatch with germline at one junction end may stem from a read error. The chain has TRGV9 and TRGJ1 or TRGJ2. CDR3 size: 15 residues. Germline V lookup: CDR1 GITISATS, CDR2 ISYDGTV (reference sequence). The chain's CDR3 is CALWEATLNYYKKLF. CDR3 DNA: TGTGCCTTGTGGGAGGCTACCTTGAATTATTATAAGAAGCTCTTT.

V and J are TRGV4 and TRGJ1 or TRGJ2. The V and J ends lost 5 bases and 5 bases, in that order; junction bases with no gene match: 6. Germline CDR1 EGSTGY, CDR2 YDSYTSSV. The CDR3 runs to 12 residues. This chain's CDR3 is CATWGEDYKKLF. The CDR3 DNA sequence: TGTGCCACCTGGGGAGAAGATTATAAGAAACTCTTT.

This clone was recorded a few times. The chain carries TRGV3 and TRGJ1 or TRGJ2. The length of the CDR3 is 17 residues. The germline CDR1 and CDR2 sequences are VTNTFY and YDVSTARD (reference sequence). The junction had 14 bases not matched to a gene; V was cut back by 0 bases and J by 3 bases. The CDR3 loop is CATWDRLGPFIYYKKLF. The DNA for the CDR3 is TGTGCCACCTGGGACAGGCTTGGCCCGTTTATTTATTATAAGAAACTCTTT.

The chain employs TRGV2 and TRGJ1 or TRGJ2. This CDR3 is built from 14 residues. The ends lost 0 bases at V and 7 bases at J; junction bases unmatched: 9. Per the germline V gene, CDR1 is EGSNGY and CDR2 is YDSYNSKV. CDR3 region: CATWDGLLGYKKLF. For the CDR3, the DNA is TGTGCCACCTGGGACGGGCTATTAGGATATAAGAAACTCTTT.

There are a few counts of this clone. The chain links TRGV8 to TRGJ1 or TRGJ2. The germline V gene has CDR1 VENAVY and CDR2 YDSYNSRV. This CDR3 is built from 14 residues. V shed 3 bases and J 4 bases; nucleotides not matched to a gene: 9. The CDR3 coding sequence is TGTGCCACCTGGGATTCGGGGTCGTATTATAAGAAACTCTTT. Protein sequence: CATWDSGSYYKKLF.

This clone was picked up a small number of times. This chain connects TRGV3 to TRGJ1 or TRGJ2. CDR1 and CDR2 from the germline V gene are VTNTFY and YDVSTARD (reference sequence). Trimming took 2 bases from V and 5 from J; bases not matched to a gene: 6. This CDR3 comprises 13 residues. CDR3 nucleotides: TGTGCCACCTGGGACACCATGCATTATAAGAAACTCTTT. Its translation: CATWDTMHYKKLF.

This clone was counted a few times. The genes are TRGV4 and TRGJ1 or TRGJ2. This CDR3 region has 11 residues. Looked up from germline, CDR1 is EGSTGY and CDR2 is YDSYTSSV. Losses at the gene ends were 1 base for V and 10 bases for J; bases not matched to a gene: 4. CDR3 DNA sequence: TGTGCCACCTGGGATGGTCACAAGAAACTCTTT. The encoded protein is CATWDGHKKLF.

This clone was found a few times. This sequence joins TRGV9 and TRGJ1 or TRGJ2. With V trimmed by 5 bases and J by 11 bases, 15 bases remained unmatched. CDR3 size: 13 residues. In germline, CDR1 is GITISATS, CDR2 ISYDGTV (reference sequence). This CDR3 reads CALWAQRNQQKLF. DNA for the CDR3: TGTGCCTTGTGGGCCCAGAGGAATCAACAGAAACTCTTT.

The V and J genes are TRGV4 and TRGJ1 or TRGJ2. The germline gives CDR1 EGSTGY, CDR2 YDSYTSSV. The CDR3 is made up of 14 amino acids. V trimming: 0 bases; J trimming: 4 bases; junction bases outside the gene matches: 6. CDR3 protein: CATWDGLWYYKKLF. The CDR3 DNA reads as TGTGCCACCTGGGATGGGCTATGGTATTATAAGAAACTCTTT.

This chain links TRGV4 with TRGJ1 or TRGJ2. The CDR3 loop spans 15 amino acids. The V segment lost 3 bases and the J segment 6 bases; nucleotides outside the gene matches: 14. Germline CDR1 and CDR2: EGSTGY and YDSYTSSV. The CDR3 protein is CATWDYRALFYKKLF. DNA for the CDR3: TGTGCCACCTGGGATTACAGAGCCCTTTTTTATAAGAAACTCTTT.

The rearrangement joins TRGV2 to TRGJP1. The CDR3 sequence is 12 residues long. Germline trimming cut 0 bases from V and 8 bases from J; bases unmatched to any gene: 0. Germline V lookup: CDR1 EGSNGY, CDR2 YDSYNSKV. Written as DNA, the CDR3 is TGTGCCACCTGGGACGGGGGTTGGTTCAAGATATTT. This gives the protein CATWDGGWFKIF.

This clone was seen more than once but under ten times. In DNA, the CDR3 is TGTGCCACCTGGGATGCGATTTATTATAAGAAACTCTTT. It yields the protein CATWDAIYYKKLF. The chain recombines TRGV4 with TRGJ1 or TRGJ2. The CDR3 is made up of 13 amino acids. J was trimmed by 3 bases and V by 2 bases; bases with no gene match: 4. From germline, CDR1 is EGSTGY and CDR2 YDSYTSSV.

In its sample, this clone was seen a few times. V usage is TRGV2 and J usage is TRGJP1. Germline V gives CDR1 EGSNGY, CDR2 YDSYNSKV. The V segment lost 2 bases and the J segment 3 bases; nucleotides outside the gene matches: 6. The CDR3 has 15 amino acids. CDR3 sequence (DNA): TGTGCCACCTGGGACGTGACCCCCACTGGTTGGTTCAAGATATTT. Protein: CATWDVTPTGWFKIF.

There are a few counts of this clone. CDR3 sequence reads: CATWARYYKKLF. For the CDR3, the DNA is TGTGCCACCTGGGCCCGTTATTATAAGAAACTCTTT. The chain joins TRGV4 to TRGJ1 or TRGJ2. J was trimmed by 3 bases and V by 5 bases; bases with no gene match: 4. Germline V gene data show CDR1 as EGSTGY and CDR2 as YDSYTSSV. CDR3 length equals 12 residues.

This clone has a handful of counts. The J gene is TRGJ1 or TRGJ2, the V gene TRGV4. The CDR3 contains 10 residues. The germline CDR1 and CDR2 sequences are EGSTGY and YDSYTSSV. V shed 4 bases and J 15 bases; nucleotides not matched to a gene: 9. The CDR3 region is CATWDYRVLF. The DNA for the CDR3 is TGTGCCACCTGGGACTATCGAGTACTCTTT.

This clone showed up just a few times. The same CDR3 arises from other DNA sequences in this sample as well. The chain has TRGV2 and TRGJ1 or TRGJ2. With 1 base clipped from V and 0 bases from J, the junction kept 6 bases outside the gene matches. This CDR3 is built from 15 residues. Germline CDR1 reads EGSNGY; CDR2 reads YDSYNSKV. Written as DNA, the CDR3 is TGTGCCACCTGGGACGGCCCATTGAATTATTATAAGAAACTCTTT. Its translation is CATWDGPLNYYKKLF.

On this clone: Additional DNA sequences in this sample encode the identical CDR3. V gene TRGV3 combines with J gene TRGJ1 or TRGJ2. This CDR3 contains 13 residues. Germline-derived CDR1 and CDR2 are VTNTFY and YDVSTARD (reference sequence). V lost 0 bases and J lost 5; bases outside the gene matches: 4. The CDR3 DNA sequence: TGTGCCACCTGGGACAGGCTGGATTATAAGAAACTCTTT. It yields the protein CATWDRLDYKKLF.